These T cell receptor beta chains were read from a single sample in a study of T cells in Graves' hyperthyroidism and ophthalmopathy. Using its own MiXCR run on the multiplex PCR reads, TCRdb lists one record per CDR3 protein. The sample consists of roughly 300,000 distinct CDR3 sequences, around a sixth of them appearing once. Sequencing input: blood. Receptors were obtained from a woman in her forties or fifties with Graves' hyperthyroidism. Each CDR3 is given with its conserved first and last residue. The order of the fields is V gene, J gene, CDR3 protein.

v_call: TRBV13
j_call: TRBJ2-1
cdr3_aa: CASSLGGQGSYNEQFF

v_call: TRBV6-5
j_call: TRBJ2-7
cdr3_aa: CASSYGPDSRVYEQYF

v_call: TRBV14
j_call: TRBJ2-2
cdr3_aa: CASSQTGTSGGITGELFF

v_call: TRBV20-1
j_call: TRBJ2-1
cdr3_aa: CSAPTGHSYNEQFF

v_call: TRBV7-9
j_call: TRBJ2-7
cdr3_aa: CASSPGGGHGEQYF

v_call: TRBV13
j_call: TRBJ1-5
cdr3_aa: CASSLGDREANQPQHF

v_call: TRBV30
j_call: TRBJ2-4
cdr3_aa: CAWSDGRAGKNIQYF

v_call: TRBV2
j_call: TRBJ2-1
cdr3_aa: CASNRVVGEQFF

v_call: TRBV9
j_call: TRBJ1-1
cdr3_aa: CASSGLQGTEAFF

v_call: TRBV7-2
j_call: TRBJ2-5
cdr3_aa: CASSLFRQGEKTQYF

v_call: TRBV2
j_call: TRBJ2-1
cdr3_aa: CASSGSYVLNQQFF

v_call: TRBV20-1
j_call: TRBJ2-1
cdr3_aa: CSARVGRQRDDNEQFF

v_call: TRBV28
j_call: TRBJ2-2
cdr3_aa: CASRDRGIGTGELFF

v_call: TRBV24-1
j_call: TRBJ2-3
cdr3_aa: CATSDWEDTQYF

v_call: TRBV2
j_call: TRBJ1-2
cdr3_aa: CASSLTGGGGGYTF

v_call: TRBV6-1
j_call: TRBJ1-4
cdr3_aa: CASTLTGTGDEKLFF

v_call: TRBV19
j_call: TRBJ2-1
cdr3_aa: CASWAGGEQFF

v_call: TRBV6-1
j_call: TRBJ2-5
cdr3_aa: CASSEARRAQYF

v_call: TRBV9
j_call: TRBJ2-2
cdr3_aa: CASSPPSEAGGSGELFF

v_call: TRBV20-1
j_call: TRBJ2-3
cdr3_aa: CSAVDTSGPSTDTQYF

v_call: TRBV7-8
j_call: TRBJ1-5
cdr3_aa: CASSLYGSNQPQHF

v_call: TRBV20-1
j_call: TRBJ2-5
cdr3_aa: CSVESGIQETQYF

v_call: TRBV20-1
j_call: TRBJ2-7
cdr3_aa: CSFLAGADEQYF

v_call: TRBV18
j_call: TRBJ1-1
cdr3_aa: CASSPFDSPNTEAFF

v_call: TRBV24-1
j_call: TRBJ2-2
cdr3_aa: CATSDTLAGGLNGELFF

v_call: TRBV2
j_call: TRBJ2-5
cdr3_aa: CASKRQGNSETQYF

v_call: TRBV7-6
j_call: TRBJ1-6
cdr3_aa: CASSDGQGRGTYNSPLHF